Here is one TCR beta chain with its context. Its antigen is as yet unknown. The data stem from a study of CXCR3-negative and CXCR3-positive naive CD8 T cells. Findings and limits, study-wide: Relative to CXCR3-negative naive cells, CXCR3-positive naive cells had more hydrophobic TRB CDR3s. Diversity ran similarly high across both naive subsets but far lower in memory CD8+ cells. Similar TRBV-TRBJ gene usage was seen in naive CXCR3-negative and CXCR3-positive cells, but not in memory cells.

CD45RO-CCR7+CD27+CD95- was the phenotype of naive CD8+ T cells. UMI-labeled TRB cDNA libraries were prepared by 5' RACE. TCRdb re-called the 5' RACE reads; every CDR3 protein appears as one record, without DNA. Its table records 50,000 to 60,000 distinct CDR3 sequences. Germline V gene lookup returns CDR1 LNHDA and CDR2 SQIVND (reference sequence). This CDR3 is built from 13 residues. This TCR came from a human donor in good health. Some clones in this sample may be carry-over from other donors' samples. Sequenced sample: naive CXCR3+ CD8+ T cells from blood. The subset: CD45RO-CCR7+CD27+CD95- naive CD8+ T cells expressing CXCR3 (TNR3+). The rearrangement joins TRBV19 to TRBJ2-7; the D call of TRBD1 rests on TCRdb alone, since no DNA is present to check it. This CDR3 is CASTARGFYEQYF.